Presented here are 29 T cell receptor beta chains from one specimen sequenced in a study of blood T cell repertoires in COVID-19. Data came from immunoSEQ multiplex PCR; TCRdb stores just in-frame clones and leaves some out. Of just under 150,000 clones listed, around 90% are singletons. Sequencing was performed on peripheral blood. These receptors originate from a woman aged 45-59 years with acute or convalescent COVID-19.

The chain is built from TRBV10-3 and TRBJ2-5; D is possibly TRBD2 (6 bases). Germline assignment: CDR1 ENHRY and CDR2 SYGVKD. The CDR3 totals 15 residues. Trimming cost V 7 bases and J 5 bases, with 20 bases left between them. DNA for the CDR3: TGTGCCATCACCCCGGGACTTACCACCGGGGAGACCCAGTACTTC. Protein sequence: CAITPGLTTGETQYF.

The chain has TRBV5-1 and TRBJ2-1; 11 nucleotides align to TRBD1. Per the germline V gene, CDR1 is SGHRS and CDR2 is YFSETQ. The V gene end was trimmed by 5 bases and the J gene end by 0 bases; junction bases not matched to a gene: 7. The CDR3 extends over 17 amino acids. As DNA, the CDR3 is TGCGCCAGCAGTGGGACAGGGGGGCTTGGCTCCTACAATGAGCAGTTCTTC. Translation gives CASSGTGGLGSYNEQFF.

This clone occurred once. The genes are TRBV12-3 or TRBV12-4 and TRBJ1-1; no definite D call. The germline V and J ends were trimmed by 7 bases and 1 base, with 10 bases remaining between them. CDR3 length: 13 residues. CDR3 in amino acids: CASTPMRNTEAFF. DNA of the CDR3: TGTGCCAGCACCCCGATGAGGAACACTGAAGCTTTCTTT.

This clone was counted a few times. V gene TRBV15 combines with J gene TRBJ2-1; 11 bases map to TRBD2. With 3 bases clipped from V and 2 bases from J, the junction kept 18 bases outside the gene matches. The CDR3 consists of 21 residues. CDR1 is LNHNV, CDR2 YYDKDF, per germline (reference sequence). This CDR3 is CATSREASGGLLVGAYNEQFF. CDR3 nucleotide sequence: TGTGCCACCAGCAGGGAAGCTAGCGGGGGGCTTCTTGTTGGTGCCTACAATGAGCAGTTCTTC.

This chain links TRBV24-1 with TRBJ2-2; tentatively, D is TRBD2 (6 bases). This CDR3 has 18 residues. Between the trimmed V and J ends, which lost 0 bases and 1 base, there was a span of 14 bases. The germline V gene encodes CDR1 KGHDR and CDR2 SFDVKD. CDR3 protein: CATSDLGPGRWNTGELFF. The CDR3 region has the DNA TGTGCCACCAGTGATTTGGGCCCAGGGAGGTGGAACACCGGGGAGCTGTTTTTT.

The V gene is TRBV30, the J gene TRBJ2-5; 9 nucleotides match TRBD1. Trimming at V came to 1 base and at J to 3 bases, leaving 3 bases not matched to a gene. Germline V gene lookup returns CDR1 GTSNPN and CDR2 SVGIG (reference sequence). The CDR3 contains 14 residues. The CDR3 loop is CAWSGTGEKETQYF. The CDR3 bases are TGTGCCTGGAGTGGGACAGGGGAAAAAGAGACCCAGTACTTC.

V usage is TRBV6-5 and J usage is TRBJ2-3; the match to TRBD1 covers 9 bases. Germline V gene data show CDR1 as MNHEY and CDR2 as SVGAGI. V lost 6 bases, J lost 6 bases, and 7 bases stayed unmatched. The CDR3 consists of 14 residues. The CDR3 region has the DNA TGTGCCAGCAGCCATCCAGACAGGGGGGATACGCAGTATTTT. It encodes CASSHPDRGDTQYF.

This clone is a singleton in its sample. V usage is TRBV7-9 and J usage is TRBJ2-7; 8 nucleotides align to TRBD2. V lost 5 bases to trimming and J lost 5 bases; unmatched junction nucleotides: 14. Germline lookup yields CDR1 SEHNR and CDR2 FQNEAQ (reference sequence). The CDR3 length is 16 residues. This chain's CDR3 is CASSPILAGEANEQYF. CDR3 in DNA: TGTGCCAGCAGCCCGATTCTAGCGGGCGAGGCGAACGAGCAGTACTTC.

The V gene is TRBV23-1, the J gene TRBJ2-1; D is undetermined. TRBV23-1 is an ORF for which the function is uncertain. The CDR3 has 11 residues. Trimming shortened V by 4 bases and J by 10 bases, and 8 bases separated the two germline ends. DNA of the CDR3: TGCGCCAGCAGTCCCCGTCAGGAGCAGTTCTTC. Residues: CASSPRQEQFF.

This chain joins TRBV5-4 and TRBJ2-3; 12 bases match TRBD2. The germline CDR1 and CDR2 sequences are SGHNT and YYREEE (reference sequence). The CDR3 is 15 residues long. Germline trimming cut 1 base from V and 4 bases from J; bases unmatched to any gene: 1. The CDR3: CASSLRLAGADTQYF. CDR3 coding DNA: TGTGCCAGCAGCTTGCGACTAGCGGGGGCAGATACGCAGTATTTT.

This clone is a singleton in its sample. This chain joins TRBV5-8 and TRBJ2-1; TRBD2 might be the D (6 bases). Germline CDR1 is SGHTS and CDR2 is YDEGEE. Trimming took 2 bases from V and 1 from J, leaving 19 bases between them. CDR3 length: 18 residues. CDR3 loop: CASSLKTAGSGSYNEQFF. As DNA, the CDR3 is TGTGCCAGCAGCTTAAAAACCGCGGGGTCTGGGTCCTACAATGAGCAGTTCTTC.

The rearrangement uses TRBV9 and TRBJ2-3; 9 nucleotides agree with TRBD2. Unmatched junction bases numbered 14, after V lost 5 bases and J lost 7 bases. The CDR3 runs 16 residues. Germline V gives CDR1 SGDLS, CDR2 YYNGEE. The CDR3 protein is CASRPPSASGDNTQYF. The CDR3 DNA reads as TGTGCCAGCAGGCCCCCTTCGGCTAGCGGGGATAATACGCAGTATTTT.

In the case of this clone: This specimen includes other DNA sequences encoding the same CDR3. The chain combines TRBV9 with TRBJ2-3, with 8 bases that match TRBD2. The J segment lost 0 bases and the V segment lost 2 bases, leaving 2 bases of the junction unmatched. Germline CDR1 reads SGDLS; CDR2 reads YYNGEE. CDR3 length: 15 amino acids. CDR3 sequence reads: CASSVTSGSTDTQYF. DNA for the CDR3: TGTGCCAGCAGCGTTACTAGCGGTAGCACAGATACGCAGTATTTT.

CDR3 nucleotides: TGTGCCAGCAGCGTTCGACTAGCGGGAGGGCCAACTTGGACCGGGGAGCTGTTTTTT. Encoded protein: CASSVRLAGGPTWTGELFF. This chain joins TRBV9 and TRBJ2-2, with 14 bases identical to TRBD2. This CDR3 contains 19 residues. Losses at the gene ends were 2 bases for V and 5 bases for J; bases not matched to a gene: 11. CDR1 and CDR2 (germline): SGDLS, YYNGEE. The full variable domain, completed using reference TRBV9 and TRBJ2-2, is DSGVTQTPKHLITATGQRVTLRCSPRSGDLSVYWYQQSLDQGLQFLIQYYNGEERAKGNILERFSAQQFPDLHSELNLSSLELGDSALYFCASSVRLAGGPTWTGELFFGEGSRLTVL.

CDR3 nucleotides: TGTGCCAGCAGCGCGTTCAATCAGCCCCAGCATTTT. Translating gives CASSAFNQPQHF. V usage is TRBV5-8 and J usage is TRBJ1-5, with no clear D. CDR3 length: 12 amino acids. V shed 4 bases and J shed 3 bases, with 5 bases lying between them. Germline lookup yields CDR1 SGHTS and CDR2 YDEGEE.

The gene calls are TRBV7-8 and TRBJ1-6; D is possibly TRBD1 (6 bases). In germline, CDR1 is SGHVS, CDR2 FQNEAQ. V shed 1 base and J shed 2 bases, with 12 bases lying between them. The CDR3 runs 17 residues. CDR3 nucleotides: TGTGCCAGCAGCTTAGGGGGGGGCGGCCCCTATAATTCACCCCTCCACTTT. The encoded protein is CASSLGGGGPYNSPLHF.

This clone was picked up one time. The same CDR3 also results from other DNA sequences found in this sample. The V call is TRBV5-6, the J call TRBJ2-3; D unresolved. CDR1 is SGHDT and CDR2 is YYEEEE in the germline V gene. The CDR3 has 12 amino acids. Trimming stripped 2 bases from V and 4 bases from J, with 5 bases between. This CDR3 reads CASSLLADTQYF. DNA for the CDR3: TGTGCCAGCAGCTTATTAGCAGATACGCAGTATTTT.

This sequence joins TRBV11-2 and TRBJ2-7; 9 nucleotides align to TRBD2. The CDR3 spans 16 residues. J lost 0 bases, V lost 2 bases, and 5 bases had no gene match. Germline lookup yields CDR1 SGHAT and CDR2 FQNNGV. CDR3 loop: CASSLRTSDNSYEQYF. Here the CDR3 DNA reads TGTGCCAGCAGCTTACGGACTAGCGACAACTCCTACGAGCAGTACTTC. The variable domain in full, completed from reference TRBV11-2 and TRBJ2-7, reads EAGVAQSPRYKIIEKRQSVAFWCNPISGHATLYWYQQILGQGPKLLIQFQNNGVVDDSQLPKDRFSAERLKGVDSTLKIQPAKLEDSAVYLCASSLRTSDNSYEQYFGPGTRLTVT.

Comments on this clone: The junction departs from the called germline gene at one end, perhaps through a read error. This chain joins TRBV19 and TRBJ2-3, with a weak D call TRBD1 (5 bases). Germline lookup yields CDR1 LNHDA and CDR2 SQIVND (reference sequence). The CDR3 extends over 14 amino acids. DNA of the CDR3: TGTGCCAGTAGCACCCGGGCATCGACAGTTACGCAGTATTTT. As protein: CASSTRASTVTQYF.

The V call is TRBV5-1, the J call TRBJ1-2; a possible D gene is TRBD1 (5 bases). CDR1 and CDR2 from the germline V gene are SGHRS and YFSETQ. The V and J ends lost 0 bases and 6 bases respectively, with 15 bases between them. The CDR3 spans 15 residues. CDR3 amino acids: CASSLEGRALDGYTF. In DNA, the CDR3 is TGCGCCAGCAGCTTGGAGGGCAGGGCCTTAGATGGCTACACCTTC.

This rearrangement joins TRBV19 to TRBJ2-3; tentative D call: TRBD2 (7 bases). V was cut by 1 base and J by 1 base, with 9 bases left in between. Per germline, CDR1 LNHDA and CDR2 SQIVND (reference sequence). This CDR3 has 15 amino acids. DNA of the CDR3: TGTGCCAGTAGTATAGGGGGGGGCGGCACAGATACGCAGTATTTT. Translating it yields CASSIGGGGTDTQYF. The complete variable domain, with remaining parts taken from reference TRBV19 and TRBJ2-3, reads DGGITQSPKYLFRKEGQNVTLSCEQNLNHDAMYWYRQDPGQGLRLIYYSQIVNDFQKGDIAEGYSVSREKKESFPLTVTSAQKNPTAFYLCASSIGGGGTDTQYFGPGTRLTVL.

V usage is TRBV2 and J usage is TRBJ1-5, with D possibly TRBD1 on 5 matching bases. In germline, CDR1 is SNHLY, CDR2 FYNNEI. Trimming shortened V by 4 bases and J by 5 bases, and 9 bases separated the two germline ends. The length of the CDR3 is 13 residues. The CDR3 loop is CASSVRGDQPQHF. CDR3 nucleotides: TGTGCCAGCAGTGTGCGGGGGGATCAGCCCCAGCATTTT.

This clone came up once. This chain joins TRBV7-3 and TRBJ2-1; 10 nucleotides align to TRBD2. Germline V CDR1 and CDR2: SGHTA, FQGTGA. This CDR3 comprises 15 residues. Trimming cost V 5 bases and J 4 bases; bases outside gene matches: 5. The CDR3 coding sequence is TGTGCCAGCAGCCTCGGGACTAGCGAGTACAATGAGCAGTTCTTC. It codes for CASSLGTSEYNEQFF. Variable domain in full (rest from reference TRBV7-3 and TRBJ2-1): GAGVSQTPSNKVTEKGKYVELRCDPISGHTALYWYRQSLGQGPEFLIYFQGTGAADDSGLPNDRFFAVRPEGSVSTLKIQRTERGDSAVYLCASSLGTSEYNEQFFGPGTRLTVL.

The chain combines TRBV7-9 with TRBJ1-6; D might be TRBD1 (6 bases). Germline-derived CDR1 and CDR2 are SEHNR and FQNEAQ (reference sequence). There are 15 residues in the CDR3. V was shortened by 5 bases and J by 7 bases, with 15 bases between the two germline ends. CDR3 in amino acids: CASSALRTENSPLHF. The CDR3 nucleotides are TGTGCCAGCAGCGCCTTGAGGACAGAGAATTCACCCCTCCACTTT.

The genes are TRBV21-1 and TRBJ2-2; the table's D call, TRBD2, was not checked against the DNA. TRBV21-1 is termed a pseudogene. The CDR3 has 17 residues. In nucleotides, the CDR3 is TGTGCCAGCAGCAAAGAGGCGGGGACCGTGAACACCGGGGAGCTGTTTTTT. It translates to CASSKEAGTVNTGELFF.

This clone has only a few counts. In nucleotides, the CDR3 is TGTGCCAGCAGCTTGCAGCGGGAGGGTAACACCGGGGAGCTGTTTTTT. Protein: CASSLQREGNTGELFF. The chain joins TRBV7-8 to TRBJ2-2; 10 bases map to TRBD2. V gave up 3 bases and J gave up 2 bases; unmatched junction bases: 3. Germline CDR1 SGHVS, CDR2 FQNEAQ. The CDR3 has 16 amino acids. The variable domain in full, completed from reference TRBV7-8 and TRBJ2-2, reads GAGVSQSPRYKVAKRGQDVALRCDPISGHVSLFWYQQALGQGPEFLTYFQNEAQLDKSGLPSDRFFAERPEGSVSTLKIQRTQQEDSAVYLCASSLQREGNTGELFFGEGSRLTVL.

The chain is built from TRBV3-1 (or the pseudogene TRBV3-2) and TRBJ2-3; D uncertain. V gave up 3 bases and J gave up 6 bases, with 13 bases separating them. The CDR3 consists of 14 residues. Germline-derived CDR1 and CDR2 are LGHDT and YNNKEL (reference sequence). The CDR3 coding sequence is TGTGCCAGCAGCCACTATTCTGCCCGGGATACGCAGTATTTT. Translated, it gives CASSHYSARDTQYF.

This rearrangement joins TRBV3-1 (or the pseudogene TRBV3-2) to TRBJ1-1; no definite D call. Deletions cut 6 bases from V and 1 base from J, with 9 bases between. The V gene's germline CDR1 is LGHDT and CDR2 YNNKEL (reference sequence). There are 13 residues in the CDR3. The CDR3 here is CASRVEGNTEAFF. For the CDR3, the DNA is TGTGCCAGCAGAGTGGAGGGGAACACTGAAGCTTTCTTT.

The rearrangement joins TRBV12-5 to TRBJ1-3, with D possibly matching TRBD1 (5 bases). CDR1 is LGHNT, CDR2 FRNRAP, per germline. Trimming removed 5 bases from V and 1 base from J, with 9 bases in between. The CDR3 length is 14 residues. The CDR3 loop reads CASGIQGSGNTIYF. The CDR3 nucleotides are TGTGCTAGTGGTATTCAGGGTTCTGGAAACACCATATATTTT.